The clone carrying this T cell receptor beta chain has ten or more counts. Its target is unknown. The sample is drawn from a study of T-cell memory formation after mild COVID-19. V dropped 3 bases and J dropped 8 bases, with 14 bases sitting between them. CDR3 length equals 14 residues. The germline gives CDR1 SGHAT, CDR2 FQNNGV. General study results and limits: Those CD4+ clones that contracted were mainly in CM and EM (CD8+ ones in EMRA). Among clones peaking at day 37 in the second wave, SARS-CoV-2 specificity remained unconfirmed.

With constant-segment primers, 5'RACE yielded cDNA libraries of TCR alpha and TCR beta that carried sample barcodes and UMIs. TCRdb itself ran the 5' RACE reads through MiXCR, one entry per CDR3 protein. The sample lists tens of thousands of distinct CDR3 sequences, around 15% occurring once. The sequenced material came from PBMCs or a T cell subset sorted from them (not recorded which). The TCR sequence derives from an adult woman who had mild COVID-19 (a few samples of this study predate the infection). Cell type and time point are not known. The chain couples TRBV11-2 to TRBJ2-1; no clear D gene. CDR3 coding DNA: TGTGCCAGCAGCTTCGGACCCGCCCCCGATGAGCAGTTCTTC. This translates into CASSFGPAPDEQFF. The full variable domain, completed using reference TRBV11-2 and TRBJ2-1, is EAGVAQSPRYKIIEKRQSVAFWCNPISGHATLYWYQQILGQGPKLLIQFQNNGVVDDSQLPKDRFSAERLKGVDSTLKIQPAKLEDSAVYLCASSFGPAPDEQFFGPGTRLTVL.